This entry lists 26 T cell receptor beta chains sequenced from one sample in a study of monozygotic twins with inflammatory bowel disease. TCRdb derives one entry per CDR3 protein from the 5' RACE reads, leaving out DNA. The sample table sets out over 350,000 distinct CDR3 sequences. The sample was blood. These receptors came from a human donor with ulcerative colitis or Crohn's disease, or a healthy co-twin of an affected twin (not recorded which).

The chain is built from TRBV30 and TRBJ2-7; TCRdb calls TRBD1, which cannot be checked without DNA. The CDR3 has 15 amino acids. Germline-derived CDR1 and CDR2 are GTSNPN and SVGIG (reference sequence). CDR3: CAWSTGGSSSYEQYF.

The chain employs TRBV12-3 or TRBV12-4 and TRBJ1-2. The CDR3 contains 14 residues. The CDR3 region is CASSLERRFYGYTF.

The chain is built from TRBV4-2 and TRBJ2-5; there is no DNA to check the TCRdb D call of TRBD1. Per germline, CDR1 LGHNA and CDR2 YNFKEQ. CDR3 length equals 17 residues. The CDR3 sequence: CASSQDGQGERRETQYF.

The chain couples TRBV5-1 to TRBJ2-7; TCRdb's D call, TRBD2, is unchecked because there is no DNA. This CDR3 has 15 amino acids. CDR1 is SGHRS and CDR2 is YFSETQ in the germline V gene. The CDR3 protein is CASSLGFAGIYEQYF.

This rearrangement joins TRBV7-2 to TRBJ1-1. Germline V gives CDR1 SGHTA, CDR2 FQGNSA. CDR3 length equals 15 residues. The CDR3 protein is CASSLGAGTNTEAFF.

CDR3 sequence reads: CASSLAGVYGNQPQHF. The J gene is TRBJ1-5, the V gene TRBV7-2; TCRdb's D call of TRBD1 is untestable without DNA. CDR1 and CDR2 (germline): SGHTA, FQGNSA. The CDR3 consists of 16 residues.

The J gene is TRBJ2-5, the V gene TRBV19; the TCRdb call, TRBD2, lacks DNA for checking. Germline-derived CDR1 and CDR2 are LNHDA and SQIVND (reference sequence). This CDR3 has 14 amino acids. The CDR3 spells CASSPPDFLETQYF. Filled out from reference TRBV19 and TRBJ2-5, the complete variable domain reads DGGITQSPKYLFRKEGQNVTLSCEQNLNHDAMYWYRQDPGQGLRLIYYSQIVNDFQKGDIAEGYSVSREKKESFPLTVTSAQKNPTAFYLCASSPPDFLETQYFGPGTRLLVL.

The chain carries TRBV14 and TRBJ1-1; as DNA is missing, the TRBD1 call by TCRdb cannot be tested. Germline CDR1 SGHDN, CDR2 FVKESK. The CDR3 sequence is 15 residues long. CDR3 protein: CASSQGQVWNTEAFF.

V is TRBV5-1 and J is TRBJ2-1; TCRdb designates TRBD1, a call that cannot be tested without DNA. The length of the CDR3 is 16 residues. Looked up from germline, CDR1 is SGHRS and CDR2 is YFSETQ. CDR3: CASSLDGPGHYIEQFF.

This sequence joins TRBV7-3 and TRBJ2-2; the TRBD2 assignment by TCRdb is unverifiable without DNA. CDR3 length: 18 amino acids. Germline V gives CDR1 SGHTA, CDR2 FQGTGA. CDR3 region: CASSPRLGSWEVPGELFF.

The J gene is TRBJ2-2, the V gene TRBV5-5; TCRdb's assignment of TRBD2 cannot be checked, as there is no DNA. CDR1 is SGHKS and CDR2 is YYEKEE in the germline V gene (reference sequence). This CDR3 is built from 15 residues. The CDR3 protein is CASSLFAGGTGELFF.

The rearrangement uses TRBV3-1 and TRBJ2-1; TCRdb selects TRBD1, and the lack of DNA leaves this call unchecked. CDR3 length: 16 amino acids. Germline V gene lookup returns CDR1 LGHDT and CDR2 YNNKEL (reference sequence). This chain's CDR3 is CASSQGGRSSYNEQFF.

The genes are TRBV6-2 or TRBV6-3 and TRBJ2-2; the D call of TRBD1 rests on TCRdb alone, since no DNA is present to check it. The germline V gene has CDR1 MNHEY and CDR2 SVGEGT. The CDR3 spans 14 residues. The CDR3 sequence: CASRTGINTGELFF.

The chain carries TRBV24-1 and TRBJ2-5. CDR1 is KGHDR, CDR2 SFDVKD, per germline. CDR3 length equals 13 residues. The CDR3 loop is CATSDATDETQYF.

The rearrangement uses TRBV27 and TRBJ1-6. The CDR3 sequence is 13 residues long. Looked up from germline, CDR1 is MNHEY and CDR2 is SMNVEV (reference sequence). The CDR3 loop reads CASSPGGYSPLHF.

The chain has TRBV5-1 and TRBJ1-1. The CDR3 has 15 amino acids. The germline CDR1 and CDR2 sequences are SGHRS and YFSETQ. CDR3 protein: CASSSSGRGNTEAFF.

The chain links TRBV7-2 to TRBJ2-2; TCRdb's D gene call, TRBD2, goes unchecked for lack of DNA. The CDR3 covers 16 residues. Germline V CDR1 and CDR2: SGHTA, FQGNSA. CDR3 residues: CASRKGGGGVTGELFF.

The rearrangement links TRBV27 to TRBJ2-6. Per the germline V gene, CDR1 is MNHEY and CDR2 is SMNVEV (reference sequence). CDR3 length: 17 amino acids. The CDR3 here is CASSLVIPGFGANVLTF.

V usage is TRBV7-9 and J usage is TRBJ1-6. The CDR3 is made up of 13 amino acids. The germline V gene encodes CDR1 SEHNR and CDR2 FQNEAQ (reference sequence). This CDR3 is CASSSSVNSPLHF. The whole variable domain, filled in from reference TRBV7-9 and TRBJ1-6, reads DTGVSQNPRHKITKRGQNVTFRCDPISEHNRLYWYRQTLGQGPEFLTYFQNEAQLEKSRLLSDRFSAERPKGSFSTLEIQRTEQGDSAMYLCASSSSVNSPLHFGNGTRLTVT.

The V call is TRBV5-6, the J call TRBJ2-4. Germline V gene sequence: CDR1 SGHDT, CDR2 YYEEEE. The CDR3 loop spans 12 amino acids. This CDR3 is CASSLALGYQYF.

This chain joins TRBV30 and TRBJ2-5; the TCRdb call, TRBD1, lacks DNA for checking. CDR3 size: 12 residues. Germline V lookup: CDR1 GTSNPN, CDR2 SVGIG (reference sequence). This chain's CDR3 is CAWSTLAETQYF.

CDR3 amino acids: CSAASAGGGTQYF. The chain couples TRBV20-1 to TRBJ2-3; the TCRdb call, TRBD2, lacks DNA for checking. The CDR3 has 13 residues. Germline CDR1 reads DFQATT; CDR2 reads SNEGSKA (reference sequence).

V usage is TRBV5-8 and J usage is TRBJ1-1. CDR3 length: 13 residues. The germline CDR1 and CDR2 sequences are SGHTS and YDEGEE. The CDR3 protein is CASSRSRLTEAFF.

V and J are TRBV4-2 and TRBJ2-3; without DNA, the TCRdb call of TRBD2 cannot be checked. CDR1 and CDR2 from the germline V gene are LGHNA and YNFKEQ. This CDR3 spans 21 amino acids. Here the CDR3 reads CASRAERGTSGATTRTDTQYF.

V usage is TRBV20-1 and J usage is TRBJ1-1. Per germline, CDR1 DFQATT and CDR2 SNEGSKA (reference sequence). The CDR3 covers 13 residues. Here the CDR3 reads CSAPSASGTEAFF.

The J gene is TRBJ2-3, the V gene TRBV20-1. CDR3 length: 12 amino acids. Germline CDR1 DFQATT, CDR2 SNEGSKA (reference sequence). The CDR3 sequence: CSARARPDTQYF.